Reported below is one T cell receptor beta chain. Germline loops: CDR1 MNHEY, CDR2 SVGAGI. The CDR3 loop spans 14 amino acids. V lost 7 bases and J 3 bases, leaving 13 bases between the germline ends. This sample was included in a study of blood T cell repertoires in COVID-19. Clones were sequenced by immunoSEQ multiplex PCR, and TCRdb holds only the in-frame ones, with some missing. The repertoire holds under 250,000 clones, with roughly 84% as singletons. Sequencing input: peripheral blood. The TCR sequence derives from a woman aged 40 to 50 who had recovered from COVID-19. The chain is built from TRBV6-5 and TRBJ1-5; no firm D call. The CDR3 spells CASMEGASNQPQHF. CDR3 bases: TGTGCCAGCATGGAGGGCGCTTCCAATCAGCCCCAGCATTTT.